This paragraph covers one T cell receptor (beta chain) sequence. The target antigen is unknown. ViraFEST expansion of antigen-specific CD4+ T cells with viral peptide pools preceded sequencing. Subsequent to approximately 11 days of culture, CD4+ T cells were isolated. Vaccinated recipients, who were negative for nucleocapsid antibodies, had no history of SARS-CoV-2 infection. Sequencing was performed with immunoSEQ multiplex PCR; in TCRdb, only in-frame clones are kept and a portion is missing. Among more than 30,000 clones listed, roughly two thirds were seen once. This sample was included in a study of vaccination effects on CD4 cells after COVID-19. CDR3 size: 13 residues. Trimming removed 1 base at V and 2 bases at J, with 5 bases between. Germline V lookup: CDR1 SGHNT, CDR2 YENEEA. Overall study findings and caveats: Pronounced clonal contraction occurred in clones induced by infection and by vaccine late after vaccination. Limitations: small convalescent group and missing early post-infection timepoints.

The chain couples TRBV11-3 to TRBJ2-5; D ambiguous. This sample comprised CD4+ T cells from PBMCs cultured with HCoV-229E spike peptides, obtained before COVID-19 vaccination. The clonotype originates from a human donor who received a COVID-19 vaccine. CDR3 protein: CASSLGQQETQYF. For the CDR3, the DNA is TGTGCCAGCAGCTTAGGTCAGCAAGAGACCCAGTACTTC.